One T cell receptor beta chain is described in this entry. The data were taken from a study of blood T cell repertoires in COVID-19. Study as a whole: Donors in the United States, Italy and Spain gave samples during acute or convalescent COVID-19. The analysed material was cDNA or gDNA that came from T cells, B-cell-depleted T cells, or PBMCs.

Per the authors' pipeline: Nucleated cell counts were estimated from reference gene primer amplification. TCRdb keeps only in-frame clones here, not all; method: immunoSEQ multiplex PCR. V, J and clone size are those of that table, while D and trimming were read from the DNA. In the table there are about 83,000 clones, 85% to 90% of which are singletons. V lost 0 bases to trimming and J lost 4 bases, with 8 bases between them. In germline, CDR1 is SGHTA, CDR2 FQGTGA. There are 14 residues in the CDR3. V gene TRBV7-3 combines with J gene TRBJ2-3, with a weak D call TRBD1 (5 bases). Sequenced input: peripheral blood. This clonotype originated in a woman aged 80 or over in a cohort sampled during active or convalescent COVID-19. CDR3 sequence: CASSLTRAADTQYF. In DNA, the CDR3 is TGTGCCAGCAGCTTAACCAGGGCAGCAGATACGCAGTATTTT.